The T cell receptor beta chain under discussion was sequenced for a study of beta chain features in type 1 diabetes. Isolated RNA was reverse transcribed in full, so expressed TCRB transcripts were sequenced. Libraries were prepared by immunoSEQ multiplex PCR; TCRdb keeps only in-frame clonotypes and omits some of them. There are 350,000 to 450,000 clones in the sample; roughly 16% occur only once, and approximately 0.019% lies in the top ten. Trimming removed 4 bases from V and 2 bases from J, with 8 bases in between. The CDR3 sequence is 13 residues long. CDR1 is MNHNY and CDR2 is SVGAGI in the germline V gene (reference sequence).

The chain employs TRBV6-6 and TRBJ1-2, with TRBD1 as a possible D gene (6 bases). The specimen was naive CD4+ T cells from blood. The clonotype was recovered from a woman aged 18-29 years in good health. The CDR3 region has the DNA TGTGCCAGCAGTTCCCAGGGGAACTATGGCTACACCTTC. Amino acids: CASSSQGNYGYTF.